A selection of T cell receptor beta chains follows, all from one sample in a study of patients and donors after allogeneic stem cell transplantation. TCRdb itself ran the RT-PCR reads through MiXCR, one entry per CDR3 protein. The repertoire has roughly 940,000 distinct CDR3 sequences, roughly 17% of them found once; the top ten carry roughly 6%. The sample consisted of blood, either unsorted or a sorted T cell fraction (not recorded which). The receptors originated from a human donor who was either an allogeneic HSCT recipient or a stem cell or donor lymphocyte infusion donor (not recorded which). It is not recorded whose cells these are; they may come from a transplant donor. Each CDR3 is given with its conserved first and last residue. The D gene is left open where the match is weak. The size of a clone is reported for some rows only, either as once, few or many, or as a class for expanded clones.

TGTGCCAGCAGCCCGTTTGGGACTAGCGGGAGGAGCTCCTACAATGAGCAGTTCTTC	CASSPFGTSGRSSYNEQFF	TRBJ2-1	TRBD2	TRBV11-1	few
TGTGCCAGCAGTCCTCTCCCAGCGGGGGTCTCCTACGAGCAGTACTTC	CASSPLPAGVSYEQYF	TRBJ2-7	TRBD2	TRBV12-3/TRBV12-4	many
TGTGCCAGCACCCTGACAGGGGGCACGACCTACTATGGCTACACCTTC	CASTLTGGTTYYGYTF	TRBJ1-2	TRBD1	TRBV12-3/TRBV12-4	NA
TGTGCCAGCAGTGAAGAGCGGGGCCAGGCTGGAAACACCATATATTTT	CASSEERGQAGNTIYF	TRBJ1-3	NA	TRBV6-1	few
TGTGCCAGCAGTTGGACAGGGCCCACTGAAGCTTTCTTT	CASSWTGPTEAFF	TRBJ1-1	TRBD1	TRBV25-1	many
TGTGCCAGCAGTTTAGGTCAGGGATGGAATTCACCCCTCCACTTT	CASSLGQGWNSPLHF	TRBJ1-6	NA	TRBV12-3/TRBV12-4	many
TGTACCAGCAGCCCCCGGAAACGAGATGGCTACACCTTC	CTSSPRKRDGYTF	TRBJ1-2	NA	TRBV5-4	NA
TGTGCCAGCAGCGAGGGGTCCAGTCAGCCCCAGCATTTT	CASSEGSSQPQHF	TRBJ1-5	NA	TRBV11-2	few
TGTGCCACCAGCATTACCGGGGAGGGAACCTACGAGCAGTACTTC	CATSITGEGTYEQYF	TRBJ2-7	TRBD2	TRBV15	few
TGTGCCAGCAGTATAGCTAGATCGGGAAACATTCAGTACTTC	CASSIARSGNIQYF	TRBJ2-4	NA	TRBV27	NA
TGTGCCAGCCTCGACTGGGAGGTAGTCGATGAGCAGTTCTTC	CASLDWEVVDEQFF	TRBJ2-1	NA	TRBV7-9	few
TGTGCCATCAGGGGAACAGCGAACACTGAAGCTTTCTTT	CAIRGTANTEAFF	TRBJ1-1	NA	TRBV10-3	few
TGCGCCAGCAGCTTCTGGTCAGGGGAGGATACGCAGTATTTT	CASSFWSGEDTQYF	TRBJ2-3	NA	TRBV5-1	NA
TGTGCCAGCAGCGCCCAAGGGACAGGGACTGGGGCCAACGTCCTGACTTTC	CASSAQGTGTGANVLTF	TRBJ2-6	TRBD1	TRBV9	NA
TGTGCCAGCAGTTACTCGATTGACTACGAGCAGTACTTC	CASSYSIDYEQYF	TRBJ2-7	NA	TRBV6-5	NA
TGTGCCAGCAGTTACTCGATTAGTGGGAACACTGAAGCTTTCTTT	CASSYSISGNTEAFF	TRBJ1-1	NA	TRBV6-5	few
TGTGCCATCCGAGGACAGTACACTGAAGCTTTCTTT	CAIRGQYTEAFF	TRBJ1-1	NA	TRBV10-3	NA
TGTGCCAGCAGCCGCAGCGGGACGGGAACCTACGAGCAGTACTTC	CASSRSGTGTYEQYF	TRBJ2-7	TRBD2	TRBV12-3/TRBV12-4	NA
TGCAGTGCTAGTAGTCTAGCGGGGGGGCCAATTACAGATACGCAGTATTTT	CSASSLAGGPITDTQYF	TRBJ2-3	TRBD2	TRBV20-1	few
TGTGCCAGCAGTGATGCGGACAAGGCCTACGAGCAGTACTTC	CASSDADKAYEQYF	TRBJ2-7	NA	TRBV2	NA
TGTGCCAGCAGTGAATTAGGGGTCGCCGGGGAGCTGTTTTTT	CASSELGVAGELFF	TRBJ2-2	NA	TRBV25-1	few
TGTGCCAGCAGTATTACAGGGGGCGCGAGCAATCAGCCCCAGCATTTT	CASSITGGASNQPQHF	TRBJ1-5	TRBD1	TRBV6-1	many
TGTGCCAGCAGCCCCCGGCCGAGACTAATGAACACTGAAGCTTTCTTT	CASSPRPRLMNTEAFF	TRBJ1-1	NA	TRBV9	few
TGTGCCAGCAGCCCCCAACCCGGGACTAGCGGAAATACGCAGTATTTT	CASSPQPGTSGNTQYF	TRBJ2-3	TRBD2	TRBV9	few
TGTGCCAGCAGCGCTTTTGTGGAGAACTACAATGAGCAGTTCTTC	CASSAFVENYNEQFF	TRBJ2-1	NA	TRBV4-2	NA
TGTGCCAGCAGTAGTAGCGGGGAGGGAGAGACCCAGTACTTC	CASSSSGEGETQYF	TRBJ2-5	TRBD2	TRBV12-3/TRBV12-4	NA
TGTGCCAGCATGGAGACAGGGGCAGCGTCACCCCTCCACTTT	CASMETGAASPLHF	TRBJ1-6	TRBD1	TRBV27	NA
TGTGCCAGCAGCTTAAGCGGGGGGGCCATTGAGCAGTTCTTC	CASSLSGGAIEQFF	TRBJ2-1	TRBD2	TRBV11-2	few
TGTGCCAGCAGCTTAGTTATGGGCCTGAAGGATGAAAAACTGTTTTTT	CASSLVMGLKDEKLFF	TRBJ1-4	NA	TRBV7-9	NA
TGTGCCAGCAGCTTACAGGGAGGGGACCCTGAAGCTTTCTTT	CASSLQGGDPEAFF	TRBJ1-1	NA	TRBV9	NA
TGTGCCAGCAGTTACTACGGGCCGAAGTTGACTGAAGCTTTCTTT	CASSYYGPKLTEAFF	TRBJ1-1	NA	TRBV6-5	NA
TGTGCCAGCAGCCACGAATCGACAGGGGGCACAGCTTTCTTT	CASSHESTGGTAFF	TRBJ1-1	TRBD1	TRBV7-9	few
TGTGCCAGCAGCCTCTCAGGGGGACAGGGGGGCGGATTGGATGGCTACACCTTC	CASSLSGGQGGGLDGYTF	TRBJ1-2	TRBD1	TRBV7-3	few
TGTGCCAGCAGCCAAGGTGACAGGGGGAAGAATGAAAAACTGTTTTTT	CASSQGDRGKNEKLFF	TRBJ1-4	TRBD1	TRBV3-1	few
TGCAGTGCTAGAAGGCCTAGCGGGAGTGTGAACAATGAGCAGTTCTTC	CSARRPSGSVNNEQFF	TRBJ2-1	TRBD2	TRBV20-1	NA
TGTGCCAGTAACCCCGGACAGATGAACACTGAAGCTTTCTTT	CASNPGQMNTEAFF	TRBJ1-1	NA	TRBV19	NA
TGTGCCAGCAGCTTAGCGCCGAGGGGGAAGGATGAAAAACTGTTTTTT	CASSLAPRGKDEKLFF	TRBJ1-4	NA	TRBV7-9	few
TGTGCCAGCAGCTTCCGGCCAGGAGGCAATCAGCCCCAGCATTTT	CASSFRPGGNQPQHF	TRBJ1-5	NA	TRBV7-6	once
TGTGCCAGCAGCTCCCGATGGACAGATCGCTACACCTTC	CASSSRWTDRYTF	TRBJ1-2	NA	TRBV7-2	NA
TGTGCCAGCAGCATTAGAGCGGTTTCGCAGTTCTTC	CASSIRAVSQFF	TRBJ2-1	NA	TRBV5-8	few
TGTGCCAGCAGCCACCACGTAGTAGCGGCTCCGACCTACGAGCAGTACTTC	CASSHHVVAAPTYEQYF	TRBJ2-7	NA	TRBV14	NA
TGTGCCAGCAGTTTTAGGCAACCCCACGGGGGCGAGCAGTACTTC	CASSFRQPHGGEQYF	TRBJ2-7	NA	TRBV12-3/TRBV12-4	few
TGTGCCAGCAGCAGACCGGGACACGAAGTTTATCAGCCCCAGCATTTT	CASSRPGHEVYQPQHF	TRBJ1-5	NA	TRBV6-2/TRBV6-3	NA
TGCAGCACCGACAGGACCTCTAACTATGGCTACACCTTC	CSTDRTSNYGYTF	TRBJ1-2	NA	TRBV29-1	NA
TGCAGTGCTAGTACCGGGACGGTGAACACTGAAGCTTTCTTT	CSASTGTVNTEAFF	TRBJ1-1	NA	TRBV20-1	many
TGCGCCAGCAGCCAAGATCAGGACTACGAGCAGTACTTC	CASSQDQDYEQYF	TRBJ2-7	NA	TRBV4-1	NA
TGTGCCAGTAGTATTGTGGGACCCAGAGAGGCTTTCTTT	CASSIVGPREAFF	TRBJ1-1	NA	TRBV19	NA
TGTGCCAGCAGTTACGGCTATGGCTACACCTTC	CASSYGYGYTF	TRBJ1-2	NA	TRBV6-5	few
TGTGCCAGCAACTGGGGGGGTGACGGGTTCAATCAGCCCCAGCATTTT	CASNWGGDGFNQPQHF	TRBJ1-5	NA	TRBV9	NA
TGTGCCAGCAGAGCCGGGACAGGCCTCTATGGCTACACCTTC	CASRAGTGLYGYTF	TRBJ1-2	TRBD1	TRBV2	few
TGCGCCAGCAGCCGGGGACTTGTGACGGGCAGACTTAATGAAAAACTGTTTTTT	CASSRGLVTGRLNEKLFF	TRBJ1-4	NA	TRBV4-3	NA
TGTGCCAGCAGTTACTATCAGGGGGCTGAGACCCAGTACTTC	CASSYYQGAETQYF	TRBJ2-5	TRBD1	TRBV6-5	few
TGCGCCAGCAGCGGGCGGGACAGGGCCAATGAGCAGTTCTTC	CASSGRDRANEQFF	TRBJ2-1	TRBD1	TRBV5-1	few
TGTGCCAGCTCACGGCCGGAGAACTATGGCTACACCTTC	CASSRPENYGYTF	TRBJ1-2	NA	TRBV18	NA
TGCGCCAGCAGCTTGGCCCAACAGACGAACACCGGGGAGCTGTTTTTT	CASSLAQQTNTGELFF	TRBJ2-2	NA	TRBV5-1	NA